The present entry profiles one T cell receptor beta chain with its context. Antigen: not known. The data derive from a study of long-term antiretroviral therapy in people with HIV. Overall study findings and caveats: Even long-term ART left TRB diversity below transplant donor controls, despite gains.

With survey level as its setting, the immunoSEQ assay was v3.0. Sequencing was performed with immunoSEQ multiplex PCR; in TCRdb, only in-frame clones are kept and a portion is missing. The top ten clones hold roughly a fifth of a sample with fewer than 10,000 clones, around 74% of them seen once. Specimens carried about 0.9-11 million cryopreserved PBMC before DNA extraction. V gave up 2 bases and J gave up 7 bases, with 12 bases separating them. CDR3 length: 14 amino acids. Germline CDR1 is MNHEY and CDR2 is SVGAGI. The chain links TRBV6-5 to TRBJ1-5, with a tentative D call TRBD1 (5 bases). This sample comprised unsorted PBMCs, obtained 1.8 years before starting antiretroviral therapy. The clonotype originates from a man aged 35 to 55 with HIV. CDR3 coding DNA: TGTGCCAGCAGTTACAGGGGAATCGACCAGCCCCAGCATTTT. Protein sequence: CASSYRGIDQPQHF.